A few counts support the clone carrying this T cell receptor beta chain. Its matching antigen is unknown. V gave up 3 bases and J gave up 6 bases, with 17 bases separating them. Looked up from germline, CDR1 is LGHNA and CDR2 is YNFKEQ. The CDR3 is 15 residues long. Combining a sample-barcoded 5' primer with a J-beta primer mix, a second PCR ran for about 6 to 11 cycles. In TCRdb, the 5' RACE reads were re-called with MiXCR into one record per CDR3 protein. The sample lists 540,000 or so distinct CDR3 sequences; roughly 29% were seen once. The data originate from a study of blood T cells in healthy people across ages. Study-wide findings and caveats: In the absence of known donor CMV status, changes in expanded clonotypes were possibly confounded.

The rearrangement links TRBV4-2 to TRBJ1-1; D perhaps matches TRBD1 (6 bases). This receptor was taken from a woman between 70 and 85 years old in good health. The sequenced sample was blood. The CDR3 DNA reads TGTGCCAGCAGCCAGACGGGACACAGAGGGGCTGAAGCTTTCTTT. Residues: CASSQTGHRGAEAFF.